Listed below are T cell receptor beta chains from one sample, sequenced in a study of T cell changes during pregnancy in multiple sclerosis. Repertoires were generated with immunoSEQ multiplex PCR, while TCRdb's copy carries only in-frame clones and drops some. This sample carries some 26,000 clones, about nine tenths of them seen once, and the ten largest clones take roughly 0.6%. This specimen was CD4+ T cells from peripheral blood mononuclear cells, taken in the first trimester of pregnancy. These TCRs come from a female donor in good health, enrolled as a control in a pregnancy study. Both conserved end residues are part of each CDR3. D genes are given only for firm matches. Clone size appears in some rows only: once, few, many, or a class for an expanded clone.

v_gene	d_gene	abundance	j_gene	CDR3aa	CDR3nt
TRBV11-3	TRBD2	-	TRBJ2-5	CASSLGLAGGEETQYF	TGTGCCAGCAGCTTAGGGCTAGCGGGAGGAGAAGAGACCCAGTACTTC
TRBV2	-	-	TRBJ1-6	CASREDRSSYNSPLHF	TGTGCCAGCAGAGAAGACAGAAGCTCCTATAATTCACCCCTCCACTTT
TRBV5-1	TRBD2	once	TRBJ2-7	CASSWGTTAYEQYF	TGCGCCAGCAGCTGGGGGACTACCGCCTACGAGCAGTACTTC
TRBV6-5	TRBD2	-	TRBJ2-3	CASSYSRGGDTQYF	TGTGCCAGCAGTTACTCGCGGGGAGGGGATACGCAGTATTTT
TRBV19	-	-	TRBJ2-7	CAKYRVIYEQYF	TGTGCCAAGTACAGGGTTATCTACGAGCAGTACTTC
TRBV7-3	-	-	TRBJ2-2	CASSWSAGTNTGELFF	TGTGCCAGCAGCTGGTCGGCGGGAACGAACACCGGGGAGCTGTTTTTT
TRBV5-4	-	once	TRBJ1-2	CASSSWLPGHGYTF	TGTGCCAGCAGCTCCTGGCTTCCAGGGCACGGCTACACCTTC
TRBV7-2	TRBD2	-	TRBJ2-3	CASSLASSGTDTQYF	TGTGCCAGCAGCTTAGCGTCTAGCGGAACAGATACGCAGTATTTT
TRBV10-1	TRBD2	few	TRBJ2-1	CASSDLGGGANEQFF	TGCGCCAGCAGTGATCTTGGCGGGGGGGCCAATGAGCAGTTCTTC
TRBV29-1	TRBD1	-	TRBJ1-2	CSAAGGTAGYTF	TGCAGCGCCGCGGGTGGGACAGCTGGCTACACCTTC
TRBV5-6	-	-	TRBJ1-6	CASSLWGGGTPLHF	TGTGCCAGCAGCTTGTGGGGAGGGGGGACACCCCTCCACTTT
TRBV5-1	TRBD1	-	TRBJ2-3	CASKGMTGGTDTQYF	TGCGCCAGCAAGGGGATGACAGGGGGCACAGATACGCAGTATTTT
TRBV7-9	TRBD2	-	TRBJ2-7	CASSLAGGFEQYF	TGTGCCAGCAGCTTAGCGGGAGGGTTCGAGCAGTACTTC
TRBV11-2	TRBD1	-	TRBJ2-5	CASSPETGAETQYF	TGTGCCAGCAGCCCGGAGACAGGGGCAGAGACCCAGTACTTC
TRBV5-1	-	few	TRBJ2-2	CASSPRFLTGELFF	TGCGCCAGCAGCCCTCGGTTCCTCACCGGGGAGCTGTTTTTT
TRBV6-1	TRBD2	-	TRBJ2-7	CASSGAGEAYEQYF	TGTGCCAGCAGTGGAGCGGGAGAGGCCTACGAGCAGTACTTC
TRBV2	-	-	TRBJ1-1	CASTGPSNTEAFF	TGTGCCAGCACTGGGCCGTCCAACACTGAAGCTTTCTTT
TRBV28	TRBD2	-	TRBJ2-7	CATTGGTYEQYF	TGTGCCACCACGGGGGGGACCTACGAGCAGTACTTC
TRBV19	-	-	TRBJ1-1	CASSPPGWLFTEAFF	TGTGCCAGTAGTCCTCCGGGGTGGCTTTTCACTGAAGCTTTCTTT
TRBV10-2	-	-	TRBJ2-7	CASRGGAAYEQYF	TGCGCCAGCAGAGGAGGGGCCGCCTACGAGCAGTACTTC
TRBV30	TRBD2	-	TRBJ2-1	CAWTAGSGPYNEQFF	TGTGCCTGGACCGCGGGTAGCGGGCCCTACAATGAGCAGTTCTTC
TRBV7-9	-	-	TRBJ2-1	CASSDNSYNEQFF	TGTGCCAGCAGCGACAACTCCTACAATGAGCAGTTCTTC
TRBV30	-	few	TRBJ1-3	CAWSRDSGSGNTIYF	TGTGCCTGGAGTAGAGACTCTGGCTCTGGAAACACCATATATTTT
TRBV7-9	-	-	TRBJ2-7	CASSEKGGEQYF	TGTGCCAGCAGCGAAAAGGGCGGGGAGCAGTACTTC
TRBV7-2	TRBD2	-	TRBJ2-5	CASSTGLAGGRTQYF	TGTGCCAGCAGCACGGGACTAGCGGGAGGGCGGACCCAGTACTTC
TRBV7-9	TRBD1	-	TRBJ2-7	CASSLESRQGSREQYF	TGTGCCAGCAGCTTAGAATCGAGACAGGGAAGTCGCGAGCAGTACTTC
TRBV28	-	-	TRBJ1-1	CASRHTGEAFF	TGTGCCAGCAGACATACAGGAGAAGCTTTCTTT
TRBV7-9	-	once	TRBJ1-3	CASNTPGGSNSGNTIYF	TGTGCCAGCAACACGCCCGGAGGTAGCAACTCTGGAAACACCATATATTTT
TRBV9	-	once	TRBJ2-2	CASSGLQVYRSGELFF	TGTGCCAGCAGCGGATTACAGGTTTATAGGTCCGGGGAGCTGTTTTTT
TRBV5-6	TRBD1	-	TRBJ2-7	CASSGDRGGSYEQYF	TGTGCCAGCAGCGGCGACAGGGGTGGGTCCTACGAGCAGTACTTC
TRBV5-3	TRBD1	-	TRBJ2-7	CARSHRQGSYEQYF	TGTGCCAGAAGCCACCGACAGGGATCCTACGAGCAGTACTTC
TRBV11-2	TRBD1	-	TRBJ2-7	CASSPLRRDSTYEQYF	TGTGCCAGCAGCCCTCTACGTCGGGACAGCACCTACGAGCAGTACTTC
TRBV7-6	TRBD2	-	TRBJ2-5	CASSLEGLAGGKETQYF	TGTGCCAGCAGCTTGGAAGGACTAGCGGGGGGGAAAGAGACCCAGTACTTC
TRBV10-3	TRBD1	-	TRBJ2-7	CAISETGALNEQYF	TGTGCCATCAGTGAGACAGGGGCCCTCAACGAGCAGTACTTC
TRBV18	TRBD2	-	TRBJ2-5	CASSPLSGRAGETQYF	TGTGCCAGCTCACCACTGAGCGGGAGGGCCGGAGAGACCCAGTACTTC
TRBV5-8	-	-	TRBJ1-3	CASSFRGGHLSGNTIYF	TGTGCCAGCAGCTTTCGGGGGGGACATCTCTCTGGAAACACCATATATTTT
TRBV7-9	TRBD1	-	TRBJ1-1	CASSFGTGSVTNTEAFF	TGTGCCAGCAGCTTTGGGACAGGGTCTGTAACGAACACTGAAGCTTTCTTT
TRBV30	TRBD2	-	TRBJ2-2	CAGLRERELFF	TGTGCCGGACTGCGGGAGCGGGAGCTGTTTTTT
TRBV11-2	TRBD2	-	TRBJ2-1	CASRRFGAGGGNEQFF	TGTGCCAGCAGACGCTTCGGCGCGGGGGGAGGCAATGAGCAGTTCTTC
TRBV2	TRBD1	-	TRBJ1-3	CASIPGQGNTIYF	TGTGCCAGCATTCCGGGACAGGGTAACACCATATATTTT
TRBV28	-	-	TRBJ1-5	CASSPSVLDSNQPQHF	TGTGCCAGCAGTCCCTCGGTGCTCGATAGCAATCAGCCCCAGCATTTT
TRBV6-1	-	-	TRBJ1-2	CASSEALGPSYGYTF	TGTGCCAGCAGTGAAGCGCTAGGTCCCAGCTATGGCTACACCTTC
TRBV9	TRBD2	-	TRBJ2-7	CASSVASGVSYEQYF	TGTGCCAGCAGCGTAGCTAGCGGGGTCTCCTACGAGCAGTACTTC
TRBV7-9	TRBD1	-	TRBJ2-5	CASSLPSRGWSQETQYF	TGTGCCAGCAGCCTACCTAGCAGGGGGTGGTCGCAAGAGACCCAGTACTTC
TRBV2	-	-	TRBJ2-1	CASSYAGEQFF	TGTGCCAGCAGTTACGCGGGTGAGCAGTTCTTC
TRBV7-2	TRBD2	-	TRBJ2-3	CASSKKLAVLSTDTQYF	TGTGCCAGCAGCAAAAAACTAGCGGTCTTAAGTACAGATACGCAGTATTTT
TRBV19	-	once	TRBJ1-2	CASSKGGIFYGYTF	TGTGCCAGTAGTAAAGGAGGAATTTTCTATGGCTACACCTTC
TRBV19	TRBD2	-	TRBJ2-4	CASSRGEIAKNIQYF	TGTGCCAGTAGTCGGGGGGAAATAGCCAAAAACATTCAGTACTTC
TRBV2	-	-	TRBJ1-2	CASSSHSSGYTF	TGTGCCAGCAGCTCTCACTCGTCGGGCTACACCTTC
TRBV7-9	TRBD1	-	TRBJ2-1	CASSAGGDRGPEQFF	TGTGCCAGCAGCGCCGGCGGGGACAGGGGGCCCGAGCAGTTCTTC
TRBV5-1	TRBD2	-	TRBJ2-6	CASSLERGVSGANVLTF	TGCGCCAGCAGCTTAGAGCGGGGGGTCTCTGGGGCCAACGTCCTGACTTTC
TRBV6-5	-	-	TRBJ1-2	CASSNRDSAGYTF	TGTGCCAGCAGCAATCGGGACTCCGCCGGCTACACCTTC
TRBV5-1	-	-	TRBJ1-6	CASSAEAPLHF	TGCGCCAGCAGCGCAGAAGCACCCCTCCACTTT
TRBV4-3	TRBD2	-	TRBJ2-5	CASSQDASGTSGSRQTQYF	TGCGCCAGCAGCCAAGATGCCTCCGGGACTAGCGGGAGTAGACAGACCCAGTACTTC
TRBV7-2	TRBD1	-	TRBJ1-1	CASRRQGQTEAFF	TGTGCCAGCAGAAGACAGGGGCAAACTGAAGCTTTCTTT
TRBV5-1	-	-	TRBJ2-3	CASSLAWSADTQYF	TGCGCCAGCAGCTTGGCCTGGAGTGCAGATACGCAGTATTTT
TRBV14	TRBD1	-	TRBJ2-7	CASSQEGFTGGSYEQYF	TGTGCCAGCAGCCAAGAAGGGTTTACAGGGGGTTCCTACGAGCAGTACTTC
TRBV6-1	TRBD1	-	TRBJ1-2	CASSEVSGGGPAQDYGYTF	TGTGCCAGCAGTGAAGTGAGCGGAGGGGGCCCCGCGCAGGACTATGGCTACACCTTC
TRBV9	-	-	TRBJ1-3	CASSVDISNSGNTIYF	TGTGCCAGCAGCGTGGACATCTCTAACTCTGGAAACACCATATATTTT